The T cell receptor (beta chain) described here comes from a study of blood T cell repertoires in COVID-19. TCRdb's copy holds only in-frame clones and misses some; the assay was immunoSEQ multiplex PCR. Among about 190,000 clones listed, around 89% were seen once. CDR3 length: 14 residues. The germline gives CDR1 MGHRA, CDR2 YSYEKL. Trimming removed 1 base from V and 3 bases from J, with 9 bases in between. This chain connects TRBV4-1 to TRBJ1-2; TRBD1 might be the D (6 bases). The sequencing input was peripheral blood. The source of this sequence is a human donor in a cohort sampled during active COVID-19. CDR3 bases: TGCGCCAGCAGCCAAGGGGCAGGGGACTATGGCTACACCTTC. Translation: CASSQGAGDYGYTF.